Following are 25 T cell receptor beta chains from one sample sequenced in a study of blood T cell repertoires in COVID-19. The data were produced by immunoSEQ multiplex PCR, yet TCRdb's version contains in-frame clones alone and is incomplete. The sample carries more than 100,000 clones, 84% recorded once. The sample consisted of peripheral blood. The receptors stem from a human donor in a cohort sampled during active COVID-19.

This sequence joins TRBV30 and TRBJ2-1; D not resolved. V lost 2 bases, J lost 6 bases, and 8 bases lay in between. Germline V CDR1 and CDR2: GTSNPN, SVGIG (reference sequence). This CDR3 is built from 12 residues. The CDR3 region has the DNA TGTGCCTGGAGTCCCTCCCGCAATGAGCAGTTCTTC. Residues: CAWSPSRNEQFF.

The rearrangement joins TRBV3-1 (or the pseudogene TRBV3-2) to TRBJ2-5; possibly TRBD2 for D (7 bases). V lost 3 bases and J lost 5, with 19 bases in between. Germline loops: CDR1 LGHDT, CDR2 YNNKEL (reference sequence). The length of the CDR3 is 16 residues. In DNA, the CDR3 is TGTGCCAGCAGCCAGCCCGCGGGGGCCTCGGAGGAGACCCAGTACTTC. This gives the protein CASSQPAGASEETQYF.

CDR3 nucleotide sequence: TGTGCCAGCAGTCAATCCCGACTAGCGGGGTTAGAGACCCAGTACTTC. Translated: CASSQSRLAGLETQYF. The chain is built from TRBV2 and TRBJ2-5; 11 bases are shared with TRBD2. The V gene end was trimmed by 5 bases and the J gene end by 4 bases; junction bases not matched to a gene: 9. The germline V gene encodes CDR1 SNHLY and CDR2 FYNNEI. The CDR3 length is 16 residues.

The CDR3 protein is CASSLAPDAQYNSPLHF. DNA for the CDR3: TGTGCCAGCAGCTTGGCCCCCGATGCACAGTATAATTCACCCCTCCACTTT. V is TRBV5-6 and J is TRBJ1-6; D is unclear. CDR1 is SGHDT and CDR2 is YYEEEE in the germline V gene. Trimming left V 0 bases short and J 4 bases short, with 14 bases between. The CDR3 consists of 17 residues.

This clone was recorded a few times. The rearrangement uses TRBV5-1 and TRBJ1-2; the D gene is possibly TRBD1 (5 bases). V was cut by 4 bases and J by 3 bases, with 10 bases left in between. There are 13 residues in the CDR3. CDR1 is SGHRS and CDR2 is YFSETQ in the germline V gene. The CDR3 nucleotides read TGCGCCAGCAGCGCCTTGACAGACTATGGCTACACCTTC. The encoded protein is CASSALTDYGYTF.

The chain combines TRBV15 with TRBJ1-5; 8 nucleotides match TRBD1. V was clipped by 5 bases and J by 5 bases; unmatched bases: 5. This CDR3 comprises 14 residues. Germline CDR1 is LNHNV and CDR2 is YYDKDF (reference sequence). The CDR3 bases are TGTGCCACCAGCCCCGGCAGGGGGCATCAGCCCCAGCATTTT. Amino acids: CATSPGRGHQPQHF.

The rearrangement links TRBV13 to TRBJ1-2, with TRBD1 as a possible D gene (6 bases). Trimming pared 5 bases from V and 4 bases from J, leaving 14 bases between. The CDR3 contains 14 residues. The germline V gene has CDR1 PRHDT and CDR2 FYEKMQ (reference sequence). Written as DNA, the CDR3 is TGTGCCAGCAGCCAGGGCAGGGGCTTCTATGGCTACACCTTC. Its protein is CASSQGRGFYGYTF.

The CDR3 loop is CASSLDRPAYGYTF. CDR3 nucleotides: TGTGCCAGCAGCTTGGACAGGCCAGCCTATGGCTACACCTTC. The chain has TRBV7-9 and TRBJ1-2, with 7 bases identical to TRBD1. The J segment lost 4 bases and the V segment lost 3 bases, leaving 5 bases of the junction unmatched. The CDR3 is made up of 14 amino acids. CDR1 and CDR2 from the germline V gene are SEHNR and FQNEAQ (reference sequence).

The gene calls are TRBV4-1 and TRBJ1-5; D might be TRBD1 (6 bases). The germline V and J ends were trimmed by 6 bases and 1 base, with 13 bases remaining between them. From germline, CDR1 is MGHRA and CDR2 YSYEKL. This CDR3 comprises 15 residues. The CDR3 DNA reads as TGCGCCAGCAGGGAACAGGGCGGAAGCAATCAGCCCCAGCATTTT. It translates to CASREQGGSNQPQHF.

The V and J genes are TRBV7-8 and TRBJ1-4; 7 nucleotides line up with TRBD1. Germline V gene sequence: CDR1 SGHVS, CDR2 FQNEAQ. This CDR3 is built from 15 residues. V dropped 4 bases and J dropped 4; count of bases not matched to a gene: 6. Here the CDR3 DNA reads TGTGCCAGCAGCTCCAACAGGGGCGATAATGAAAAACTGTTTTTT. This codes for CASSSNRGDNEKLFF.

V gene TRBV29-1 combines with J gene TRBJ1-2; TRBD1 matches 9 bases. With 8 bases clipped from V and 8 bases from J, the junction kept 6 bases outside the gene matches. Germline-derived CDR1 and CDR2 are SQVTM and ANQGSEA. The CDR3 is 11 amino acids. The CDR3 loop is CSTWTGEGYTF. As DNA, the CDR3 is TGCAGCACTTGGACAGGGGAAGGCTACACCTTC.

The chain links TRBV5-1 to TRBJ2-7; TRBD1 aligns across 9 bases. The V gene end was trimmed by 5 bases and the J gene end by 6 bases; junction bases not matched to a gene: 6. This CDR3 spans 13 amino acids. The germline gives CDR1 SGHRS, CDR2 YFSETQ. The CDR3 protein is CASRIQGAGEQYF. The CDR3 bases are TGCGCCAGCAGAATACAGGGGGCAGGCGAGCAGTACTTC.

The chain joins TRBV28 to TRBJ1-1; D not certain. Trimming shortened V by 7 bases and J by 0 bases, and 21 bases separated the two germline ends. The CDR3 has 17 amino acids. Germline V gene lookup returns CDR1 MDHEN and CDR2 SYDVKM. The CDR3 DNA sequence: TGTGCCAGCACGGTCGAGGCGGGTGTGGGTGTGAACACTGAAGCTTTCTTT. As protein: CASTVEAGVGVNTEAFF.

This clone showed up just once. The V gene is TRBV21-1, the J gene TRBJ1-2. TRBV21-1 represents a pseudogene. The length of the CDR3 is 15 residues. CDR3 region: CASSKAMSGGRGYTF. The CDR3 DNA is TGTGCCAGCAGCAAAGCGATGTCGGGGGGCCGGGGCTACACCTTC.

The chain couples TRBV6-5 to TRBJ2-4; a possible D gene is TRBD1 (6 bases). V was trimmed by 2 bases and J by 1 base, leaving 12 bases between them. This CDR3 has 16 residues. The germline V gene encodes CDR1 MNHEY and CDR2 SVGAGI. The CDR3 sequence: CASSYGTGKAKNIQYF. The CDR3 nucleotides read TGTGCCAGCAGTTACGGCACAGGGAAGGCCAAAAACATTCAGTACTTC.

CDR3 bases: TGTGCCAGTAGAACTCCTCCCTATGGCTACACCTTC. It yields the protein CASRTPPYGYTF. The V and J genes are TRBV19 and TRBJ1-2; D gene uncertain. The CDR3 extends over 12 amino acids. Between the trimmed V and J ends, which lost 6 bases and 4 bases, there was a span of 9 bases. The germline V gene has CDR1 LNHDA and CDR2 SQIVND (reference sequence).

The V gene is TRBV10-3, the J gene TRBJ1-1; 9 bases match TRBD1. CDR1 and CDR2 from the germline V gene are ENHRY and SYGVKD. Unmatched junction bases numbered 7, after V lost 5 bases and J lost 0 bases. The CDR3 runs to 16 residues. The CDR3 sequence is CAISSPGQGMNTEAFF. The CDR3, as DNA: TGTGCCATCAGTTCACCGGGACAGGGTATGAACACTGAAGCTTTCTTT.

V is TRBV7-2 and J is TRBJ2-1; TRBD2 matches at 13 bases. Per the germline V gene, CDR1 is SGHTA and CDR2 is FQGNSA. The CDR3 loop spans 17 amino acids. Losses at the gene ends were 3 bases for V and 4 bases for J; bases not matched to a gene: 6. The CDR3 DNA reads TGTGCCAGCAGCTTCCGACTAGCGGGGGGTCTTTACAATGAGCAGTTCTTC. Residues: CASSFRLAGGLYNEQFF.

The chain links TRBV19 to TRBJ1-2, with D possibly matching TRBD1 (5 bases). Per germline, CDR1 LNHDA and CDR2 SQIVND (reference sequence). This CDR3 spans 14 amino acids. Trimming removed 3 bases from V and 4 bases from J, with 12 bases in between. CDR3 bases: TGTGCCAGTAGTATGTCGGGGGGGGGCTATGGCTACACCTTC. This codes for CASSMSGGGYGYTF.

The chain uses TRBV6-1 and TRBJ1-6; D is uncertain. The germline V gene encodes CDR1 MNHNS and CDR2 SASEGT. The CDR3 runs 11 residues. V was clipped by 2 bases and J by 13 bases, with 6 bases between them. The CDR3 sequence: CASSELAPLHF. The CDR3 nucleotides are TGTGCCAGCAGTGAATTAGCCCCCCTCCACTTT.

The chain is built from TRBV6-5 and TRBJ1-1; D might be TRBD1 (5 bases). CDR1 is MNHEY, CDR2 SVGAGI, per germline. Trimming pared 8 bases from V and 6 bases from J, leaving 10 bases between. The CDR3 is 11 residues long. The CDR3 bases are TGTGCCAGCTTCACGGGGGCTGAAGCTTTCTTT. Protein product: CASFTGAEAFF.

V is TRBV25-1 and J is TRBJ1-5; the D is unclear. Germline V gives CDR1 MGHDK, CDR2 SYGVNS. The CDR3 contains 13 residues. The CDR3 loop is CGVGESFNQPQHF. The CDR3 nucleotides are TGTGGGGTCGGGGAGAGCTTCAATCAGCCCCAGCATTTT.

Only one count was recorded for this clone. The V call is TRBV12-3 or TRBV12-4, the J call TRBJ1-3; no clear D. The CDR3 extends over 12 amino acids. The ends were cut back, 2 bases at V and 8 bases at J, with 7 bases in the middle. The CDR3 DNA is TGTGCCAGCAGTTTAACTCGGGACACCATATATTTT. Protein sequence: CASSLTRDTIYF.

The chain joins TRBV7-2 to TRBJ1-2; D perhaps matches TRBD1 (6 bases). V was trimmed by 5 bases and J by 4 bases, leaving 11 bases between them. Germline CDR1 SGHTA, CDR2 FQGNSA. The CDR3 totals 13 residues. The DNA for the CDR3 is TGTGCCAGCAGCCCTCAGGGGAGCTATGGCTACACCTTC. This translates into CASSPQGSYGYTF.

The chain couples TRBV10-3 to TRBJ2-6; D is perhaps TRBD2 (6 bases). The V end lost 7 bases, the J end lost 3 bases, and 28 bases lay between the germline ends. The V gene's germline CDR1 is ENHRY and CDR2 SYGVKD. The CDR3 covers 20 residues. CDR3 bases: TGTGCCATCACCGGAGGGGTCGGGCCCCGGCAGTTAGGTGGGGCCAACGTCCTGACTTTC. As protein: CAITGGVGPRQLGGANVLTF.